The source of this TCR beta chain is a study of blood T cell repertoires in COVID-19 (dated by TCRdb to 2018 to 2020). The study in broad terms: Samples from collaborators originated in the United States, Italy and Spain and spanned both the acute and convalescent phases of COVID-19. The material from the prospective study consisted of cDNA or gDNA derived from T cells, B-cell-depleted T cells, or PBMCs. Deeply sampled blood TCRbeta repertoires from subjects exposed to, actively infected with, or recovered from COVID-19 were included in the dataset. The repertoires were made available in a free public database intended to serve as a resource for research on the immune response to SARS-CoV-2. Samples came from the ongoing ImmuneRACE study (first 160 participants) plus 1,254 subjects from 6 global collaborators. The sample metadata nearly always contained a de-identified subject ID, COVID-19 status, age in years and sex. HLA class I and class II types, where available, came from metadata supplied by the sample provider rather than from assay-based typing. General findings and caveats noted by the study authors: The amount of clinical and demographic metadata varied by source and participant and was provided uncurated.

TCRbeta CDR3 regions were amplified from genomic DNA by means of the immunoSEQ Assay, a bias-controlled multiplex PCR. The original pipeline was this. Nucleated cell counts per sample were estimated from amplification of reference gene primers within the assay. Sequence reads were collapsed and filtered to measure the absolute abundance of every unique TCRbeta CDR3 rearrangement. For each sample, productive Simpson clonality was calculated by taking the square root of Simpson's diversity index across productive rearrangements. TCRdb obtained this table from immuneACCESS and retained in-frame rearrangements with V and J assigned. These tables miss some clones; where compared with another copy, unresolved V genes account for less than half of the shortfall, and the remainder is unexplained. The D gene and trimming were derived from the DNA, and the V and J assignments and clone size from that table. Across this sample there are around 80,000 clones, with around four fifths seen only once. 25% to 30% of the sample comes from the top ten.

Whole blood was collected in K2EDTA tubes by collaborating institutions according to the institutions' own protocols. For TCRbeta analysis, collaborators shipped samples as frozen whole blood, isolated PBMCs, or DNA extracted from either of those sample types. Notes on this clone: The antigen it recognizes is unknown. Base-call qualities are not available, and no considerably larger clone is one nucleotide away.

The CDR3, cysteine through phenylalanine, is 15 amino acids long. Kept here is only the CDR3 DNA, which spans 45 bases and is read in frame from base 1. The germline V gene gives CDR1 as MGHRA and CDR2 as YSYEKL. V and J lose 0 bases and 4 bases, and a span of 13 bases separates them. The sequenced sample consisted of peripheral blood. The V and J genes are TRBV4-1 and TRBJ2-7, with the identity of the D gene unclear. This receptor was obtained from a human donor in a cohort sampled during active COVID-19. The CDR3 here reads CASSQDPWAGYEQYF. The DNA sequence reads TGCGCCAGCAGCCAAGATCCGTGGGCCGGTTACGAGCAGTACTTC.